Listed here are 14 T cell receptor beta chains from one sample, sequenced in a study of beta chain features in type 1 diabetes. cDNA synthesis used the whole RNA isolate, giving expressed TCRB sequences. The protocol was immunoSEQ multiplex PCR, while the TCRdb copy is restricted to in-frame clones and leaves out a portion. There are approximately 150,000 clones in the sample; roughly 9% occur only once, and about 2.1% lies in the top ten. The material sequenced was central memory CD4+ T cells from blood. These receptors all stem from a woman aged 18-35 years in good health.

The V gene is TRBV7-9, the J gene TRBJ1-1, with 8 bases that match TRBD1. Trimming took 5 bases from V and 5 from J; bases not matched to a gene: 1. The germline V gene has CDR1 SEHNR and CDR2 FQNEAQ (reference sequence). CDR3 length: 12 residues. CDR3 loop: CASSNRGTEAFF. CDR3 coding DNA: TGTGCCAGCAGCAACAGGGGGACTGAAGCTTTCTTT. The variable domain in full, with the rest retrieved from reference TRBV7-9 and TRBJ1-1, is DTGVSQNPRHKITKRGQNVTFRCDPISEHNRLYWYRQTLGQGPEFLTYFQNEAQLEKSRLLSDRFSAERPKGSFSTLEIQRTEQGDSAMYLCASSNRGTEAFFGQGTRLTVV.

Only a few counts were recorded for this clone. The chain couples TRBV11-3 to TRBJ1-1; no clear D gene. The CDR3 totals 14 residues. The germline V and J ends were trimmed by 0 bases and 0 bases, with 5 bases remaining between them. Germline loops: CDR1 SGHNT, CDR2 YENEEA. The CDR3 DNA follows: TGTGCCAGCAGCTTAGATAGTCTGAACACTGAAGCTTTCTTT. This sequence encodes CASSLDSLNTEAFF.

This clone occurred many times. The chain links TRBV5-1 to TRBJ2-3, with D possibly matching TRBD2 (6 bases). V was trimmed by 0 bases and J by 2 bases, leaving 10 bases between them. The CDR3 is 15 amino acids. Germline V gene lookup returns CDR1 SGHRS and CDR2 YFSETQ. The CDR3 region has the DNA TGCGCCAGCAGCTTGGGGGACTTCTTCACAGATACGCAGTATTTT. This sequence encodes CASSLGDFFTDTQYF.

V gene TRBV28 combines with J gene TRBJ1-2, with 7 bases aligning to TRBD1. Germline CDR1 is MDHEN and CDR2 is SYDVKM. The CDR3 has 13 residues. After removal of 8 bases from V and 0 bases from J, the junction contained 3 bases not matched to a gene. CDR3 residues: CASGTAPNYGYTF. CDR3 nucleotides: TGTGCCAGCGGGACAGCCCCTAACTATGGCTACACCTTC.

This clone turned up a few times. The rearrangement joins TRBV7-9 to TRBJ2-1; 9 positions match TRBD2. From germline, CDR1 is SEHNR and CDR2 FQNEAQ (reference sequence). Losses at the gene ends were 4 bases for V and 2 bases for J; bases not matched to a gene: 6. The CDR3 has 16 amino acids. The CDR3 bases are TGTGCCAGCAGCTCCGGACTAGCGTCCACCTACAATGAGCAGTTCTTC. Amino acids: CASSSGLASTYNEQFF.

The rearrangement uses TRBV7-2 and TRBJ2-1; 8 bases fit TRBD2. V was pared by 5 bases and J by 5 bases, with 8 bases of the junction left unmatched. The V gene's germline CDR1 is SGHTA and CDR2 FQGNSA. This CDR3 is 15 amino acids long. The CDR3 sequence is CASSERLASNNEQFF. The CDR3 DNA follows: TGTGCCAGCAGCGAAAGACTAGCGAGTAACAATGAGCAGTTCTTC.

The V call is TRBV2, the J call TRBJ1-4, with 9 bases lining up with TRBD1. With 4 bases clipped from V and 8 bases from J, the junction kept 5 bases outside the gene matches. The CDR3 contains 14 residues. Germline V gene data show CDR1 as SNHLY and CDR2 as FYNNEI. CDR3 nucleotides: TGTGCCAGCAGTGGCCGGGACAGGGCGGAAAAACTGTTTTTT. Protein sequence: CASSGRDRAEKLFF.

This clone turned up a few times. The CDR3 sequence: CASGLGTVSNIQYF. CDR3 coding DNA: TGTGCCAGCGGATTGGGGACAGTCAGCAACATTCAGTACTTC. The rearrangement joins TRBV5-5 to TRBJ2-4; TRBD1 aligns across 7 bases. The CDR3 is 14 amino acids. The ends lost 7 bases at V and 7 bases at J; junction bases unmatched: 11. Germline CDR1 SGHKS, CDR2 YYEKEE (reference sequence).

This clone was found a few times. The chain is built from TRBV18 and TRBJ2-2, with TRBD2 matching 10 bases. Per the germline V gene, CDR1 is KGHSH and CDR2 is LQKENI. The CDR3 is 16 residues long. Trimming took 6 bases from V and 2 from J; bases not matched to a gene: 6. The DNA of the CDR3 is TGTGCCAGCTCTTCCGGACTAGCGGATAACACCGGGGAGCTGTTTTTT. It encodes CASSSGLADNTGELFF.

The V call is TRBV19, the J call TRBJ2-3; D may be TRBD2 (6 bases). The CDR3 runs to 14 residues. V was pared by 3 bases and J by 1 base, with 8 bases between. Germline V lookup: CDR1 LNHDA, CDR2 SQIVND (reference sequence). CDR3 DNA sequence: TGTGCCAGTAGTATCGGGACTGGCACAGATACGCAGTATTTT. It codes for CASSIGTGTDTQYF.

This clone was seen only a few times. Here the CDR3 reads CASSLGQTATGELFF. The CDR3 DNA reads as TGCGCCAGCAGCTTGGGACAGACGGCTACCGGGGAGCTGTTTTTT. The rearrangement joins TRBV5-1 to TRBJ2-2; a possible D gene is TRBD1 (5 bases). Trimming left V 0 bases short and J 5 bases short, with 11 bases between. CDR1 and CDR2 from the germline V gene are SGHRS and YFSETQ. The CDR3 has 15 amino acids. Together with reference TRBV5-1 and TRBJ2-2, the CDR3 gives the full variable domain: KAGVTQTPRYLIKTRGQQVTLSCSPISGHRSVSWYQQTPGQGLQFLFEYFSETQRNKGNFPGRFSGRQFSNSRSEMNVSTLELGDSALYLCASSLGQTATGELFFGEGSRLTVL.

In this sample, this clone turned up a few times. The chain is built from TRBV29-1 and TRBJ2-7; 10 bases agree with TRBD1. CDR1 and CDR2 from the germline V gene are SQVTM and ANQGSEA. V was pared by 6 bases and J by 7 bases, with 9 bases of the junction left unmatched. The CDR3 covers 13 residues. The CDR3 protein is CSVLTGGMGEQYF. CDR3 DNA: TGCAGCGTATTGACAGGGGGCATGGGTGAGCAGTACTTC.

There are many counts of this clone. This chain links TRBV13 with TRBJ2-4; no clear D gene. The CDR3 is 13 amino acids. Trimming shortened V by 5 bases and J by 2 bases, and 7 bases separated the two germline ends. Looked up from germline, CDR1 is PRHDT and CDR2 is FYEKMQ (reference sequence). The CDR3 spells CASSEVSKNIQYF. DNA for the CDR3: TGTGCCAGCAGCGAGGTGTCCAAAAACATTCAGTACTTC.

This clone has only a few counts. The chain joins TRBV14 to TRBJ2-2, with a tentative D call TRBD2 (5 bases). The CDR3 is made up of 14 amino acids. From germline, CDR1 is SGHDN and CDR2 FVKESK. V gave up 4 bases and J gave up 7 bases, with 13 bases separating them. The DNA of the CDR3 is TGTGCCAGCAGCCCCCTCGCGCGGGTCGGGGAGCTGTTTTTT. Translated, it gives CASSPLARVGELFF.